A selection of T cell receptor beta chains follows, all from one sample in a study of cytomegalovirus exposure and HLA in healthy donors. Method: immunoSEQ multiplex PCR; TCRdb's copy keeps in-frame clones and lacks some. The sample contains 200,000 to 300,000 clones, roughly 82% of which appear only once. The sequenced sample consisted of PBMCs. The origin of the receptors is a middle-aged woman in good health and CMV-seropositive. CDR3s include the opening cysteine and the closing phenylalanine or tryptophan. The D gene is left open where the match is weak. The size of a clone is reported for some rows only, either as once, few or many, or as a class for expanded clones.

CASSPGTWQNTEAFF,TGCGCCAGCAGCCCAGGGACTTGGCAGAACACTGAAGCTTTCTTT,TRBV5-1,.,TRBJ1-1,.
CAISEEGAGQPQHF,TGTGCCATCAGTGAAGAGGGGGCGGGTCAGCCCCAGCATTTT,TRBV10-3,.,TRBJ1-5,TRBD1
CASSHPTDRTDTQYF,TGTGCCAGCAGCCACCCAACAGACCGCACAGATACGCAGTATTTT,TRBV4-2,.,TRBJ2-3,.
CASSPGTSGRIDTQYF,TGTGCCAGCAGCCCAGGGACTAGCGGGAGGATAGATACGCAGTATTTT,TRBV5-5,once,TRBJ2-3,TRBD2
CASSQQENTEAFF,TGTGCCAGCAGCCAACAGGAGAACACTGAAGCTTTCTTT,TRBV7-2,once,TRBJ1-1,.
CASSPREGHYEQYF,TGTGCCAGTAGCCCGCGGGAGGGACACTACGAGCAGTACTTC,TRBV19,.,TRBJ2-7,TRBD2
CASSKQTGPDYEQYF,TGTGCCAGCAGTAAACAGACAGGGCCAGACTACGAGCAGTACTTC,TRBV6-1,.,TRBJ2-7,TRBD1
CASSLHSGQGVFDTEAFF,TGTGCCAGCAGCCTTCACTCGGGACAGGGGGTCTTTGACACTGAAGCTTTCTTT,TRBV11-3,.,TRBJ1-1,TRBD1
CASRRGQAPYEQYF,TGTGCCAGCAGGCGAGGACAGGCCCCCTACGAGCAGTACTTC,TRBV27,.,TRBJ2-7,TRBD1
CASTSDRGGGYTF,TGTGCCAGTACCTCCGACAGGGGGGGTGGCTACACCTTC,TRBV19,.,TRBJ1-2,TRBD1
CAISESGGETQYF,TGTGCCATCAGTGAGTCGGGGGGAGAGACCCAGTACTTC,TRBV10-3,few,TRBJ2-5,.